Following are 9 T cell receptor beta chains from one sample sequenced in a study of blood T cell repertoires in COVID-19. Sequenced by immunoSEQ multiplex PCR; TCRdb stores in-frame clones only, minus some. Among about 400,000 clones listed, around 87% were seen once. The sample was PBMCs or T cells enriched from blood (not recorded which). These receptor sequences come from a woman aged 45-65 years who had recovered from COVID-19.

This clone was detected only a few times. V usage is TRBV5-1 and J usage is TRBJ1-5; tentative D call: TRBD1 (6 bases). V shed 4 bases and J shed 1 base, with 12 bases lying between them. The CDR3 contains 15 residues. Germline CDR1 and CDR2: SGHRS and YFSETQ. The CDR3 is CASSPSGQSNQPQHF. CDR3 bases: TGCGCCAGCAGCCCATCTGGACAGAGCAATCAGCCCCAGCATTTT.

This clone was observed a single time. The chain has TRBV27 and TRBJ1-2, with unresolved D. The CDR3 consists of 17 residues. V lost 0 bases, J lost 4 bases, and 18 bases lay in between. Germline V lookup: CDR1 MNHEY, CDR2 SMNVEV (reference sequence). Here the CDR3 reads CASSLSTDSVGIYGYTF. The DNA of the CDR3 is TGTGCCAGCAGTTTATCGACCGACTCTGTGGGTATCTATGGCTACACCTTC.

The rearrangement links TRBV30 to TRBJ1-4; D is unresolved. The ends were cut back, 0 bases at V and 4 bases at J, with 6 bases in the middle. The length of the CDR3 is 13 residues. Germline CDR1 reads GTSNPN; CDR2 reads SVGIG (reference sequence). CDR3 coding DNA: TGTGCCTGGAGTGTTAACAGTAATGAAAAACTGTTTTTT. Its translation is CAWSVNSNEKLFF.

The V call is TRBV4-3, the J call TRBJ1-2, with TRBD1 as a possible D gene (6 bases). The CDR3 length is 15 residues. The germline gives CDR1 LGHNA, CDR2 YSLEER. V lost 3 bases and J 1 base, leaving 12 bases between the germline ends. CDR3 coding DNA: TGCGCCAGCAGCCACGGCGACAGGTATAACTATGGCTACACCTTC. Amino acids: CASSHGDRYNYGYTF.

The chain carries TRBV6-1 and TRBJ1-5; no clear D. The CDR3 totals 16 residues. Trimming stripped 2 bases from V and 0 bases from J, with 11 bases between. Germline-derived CDR1 and CDR2 are MNHNS and SASEGT. CDR3 nucleotides: TGTGCCAGCAGTGAAATGGGCTCCCGTAGCAATCAGCCCCAGCATTTT. Translated, it gives CASSEMGSRSNQPQHF.

The J gene is TRBJ2-7, the V gene TRBV2, with no clear D. V was clipped by 3 bases and J by 5 bases, with 11 bases between them. Germline lookup yields CDR1 SNHLY and CDR2 FYNNEI. The CDR3 runs 13 residues. CDR3 DNA: TGTGCCAGCAGTGAGGGTTTTGGAGACGAGCAGTACTTC. It yields the protein CASSEGFGDEQYF.

This chain joins TRBV7-8 and TRBJ2-1; D is perhaps TRBD1 (5 bases). This CDR3 has 16 amino acids. Germline CDR1 SGHVS, CDR2 FQNEAQ. Trimming stripped 4 bases from V and 2 bases from J, with 15 bases between. The CDR3 DNA reads TGTGCCAGCAGCTCGGGCTCAGGGATCGCCTACAATGAGCAGTTCTTC. As protein: CASSSGSGIAYNEQFF.

This CDR3 is CASSQDLAGAYQPQHF. In DNA, the CDR3 is TGCGCCAGCAGCCAAGATTTGGCAGGGGCATATCAGCCCCAGCATTTT. V and J are TRBV4-1 and TRBJ1-5, with a weak D call TRBD1 (6 bases). This CDR3 is 16 amino acids long. V was pared by 0 bases and J by 5 bases, with 14 bases between. Germline CDR1 MGHRA, CDR2 YSYEKL.

This clone has more than one count but fewer than ten. The chain links TRBV9 to TRBJ1-2; D is unresolved. V was clipped by 0 bases and J by 4 bases, with 10 bases between them. CDR3 length: 14 amino acids. Per germline, CDR1 SGDLS and CDR2 YYNGEE. Here the CDR3 reads CASSVGTDAYGYTF. The CDR3 DNA follows: TGTGCCAGCAGCGTAGGAACAGACGCCTATGGCTACACCTTC. Full variable domain (missing parts from reference TRBV9 and TRBJ1-2): DSGVTQTPKHLITATGQRVTLRCSPRSGDLSVYWYQQSLDQGLQFLIQYYNGEERAKGNILERFSAQQFPDLHSELNLSSLELGDSALYFCASSVGTDAYGYTFGSGTRLTVV.